This TCR beta chain comes out of a study of CD8 T cells in ankylosing spondylitis. This clonotype was observed at least ten times. Its antigen remains unidentified. Regarding the study as a whole: Clones that were linked to disease were CD8+ and were relatively rare in peripheral blood.

MiXCR, run by TCRdb on the 5' RACE reads, gives a single entry per CDR3 protein. The table records over 100,000 distinct CDR3 sequences, about 7% of them present only once. Per the germline V gene, CDR1 is LNHDA and CDR2 is SQIVND (reference sequence). V gave up 7 bases and J gave up 5 bases, with 16 bases separating them. The CDR3 has 14 residues. The source of this sequence is a male donor with ankylosing spondylitis or in good health (not recorded which). This chain connects TRBV19 to TRBJ2-3; the D gene is possibly TRBD1 (5 bases). Material for sequencing was blood, either unsorted or a sorted T cell fraction (not recorded which). The CDR3 region is CASKSRVVGDTQYF. The DNA of the CDR3 is TGTGCCAGTAAATCCAGGGTCGTTGGAGATACGCAGTATTTT.